This T cell receptor beta chain was captured in a study of beta chain features in type 1 diabetes. Across the whole study: The patients were much like the healthy donors in age, gender and cell yields. General study points: Patients with type 1 diabetes showed fewer VDJ junction insertions and more deletions. TCRB CDR3s from Type 1 diabetes patients were moderately but significantly shorter in all four CD4+ subsets.

Every bit of the isolated RNA underwent reverse transcription, so sequencing read expressed TCRB transcripts. Repertoires were generated with immunoSEQ multiplex PCR, while TCRdb's copy carries only in-frame clones and drops some. The sample yields 600,000 to 700,000 clones, around 15% seen once. This clone was observed a handful of times. Its antigen remains unknown. Per the germline V gene, CDR1 is DFQATT and CDR2 is SNEGSKA (reference sequence). Trimming removed 5 bases from V and 10 bases from J, with 14 bases in between. There are 11 residues in the CDR3. The chain has TRBV20-1 and TRBJ1-1; perhaps TRBD1 as D (6 bases). Sequencing input: naive CD4+ T cells from blood. The receptor comes from a man between 18 and 35 years old with type 1 diabetes. The CDR3 loop reads CSAAGDQVAFF. In nucleotides, the CDR3 is TGCAGTGCTGCAGGGGATCAGGTAGCTTTCTTT.